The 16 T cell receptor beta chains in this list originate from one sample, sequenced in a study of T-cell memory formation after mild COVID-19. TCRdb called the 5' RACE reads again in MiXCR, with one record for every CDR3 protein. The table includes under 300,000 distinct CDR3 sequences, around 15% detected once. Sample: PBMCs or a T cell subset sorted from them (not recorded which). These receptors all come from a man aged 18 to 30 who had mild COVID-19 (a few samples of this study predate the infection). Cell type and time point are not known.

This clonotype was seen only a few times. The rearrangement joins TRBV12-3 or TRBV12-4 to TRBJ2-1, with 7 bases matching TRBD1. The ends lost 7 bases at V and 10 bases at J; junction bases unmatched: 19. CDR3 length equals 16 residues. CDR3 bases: TGTGCCAGCACCCTGTTTCTACCACCGGGACAGAAGGAGCAGTTCTTC. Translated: CASTLFLPPGQKEQFF.

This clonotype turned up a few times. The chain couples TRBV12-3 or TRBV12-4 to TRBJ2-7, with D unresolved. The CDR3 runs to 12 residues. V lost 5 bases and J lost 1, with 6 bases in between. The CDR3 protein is CASSQESYEQYF. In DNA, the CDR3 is TGTGCCAGCAGTCAGGAGTCCTACGAGCAGTACTTC.

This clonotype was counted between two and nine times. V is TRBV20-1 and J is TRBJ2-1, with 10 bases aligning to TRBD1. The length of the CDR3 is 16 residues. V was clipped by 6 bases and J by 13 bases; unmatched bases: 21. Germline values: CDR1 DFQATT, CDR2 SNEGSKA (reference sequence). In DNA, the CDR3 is TGCAGTGCAAGGCCCCCGGGACAGGGGCCCCCACCACGCCAGTTCTTC. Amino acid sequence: CSARPPGQGPPPRQFF.

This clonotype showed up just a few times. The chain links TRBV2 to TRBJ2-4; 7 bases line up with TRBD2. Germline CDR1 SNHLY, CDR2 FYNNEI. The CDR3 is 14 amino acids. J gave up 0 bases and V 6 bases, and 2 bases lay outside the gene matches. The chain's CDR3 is CASRGGLAKNIQYF. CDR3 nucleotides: TGTGCCAGCAGGGGGGGGTTAGCCAAAAACATTCAGTACTTC.

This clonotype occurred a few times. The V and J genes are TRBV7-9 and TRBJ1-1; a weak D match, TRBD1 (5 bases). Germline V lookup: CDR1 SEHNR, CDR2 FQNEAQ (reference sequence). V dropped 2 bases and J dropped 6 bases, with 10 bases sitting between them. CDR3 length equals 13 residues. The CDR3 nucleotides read TGTGCCAGCAGCTTATGGGGGAGGGCTGAAGCTTTCTTT. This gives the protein CASSLWGRAEAFF.

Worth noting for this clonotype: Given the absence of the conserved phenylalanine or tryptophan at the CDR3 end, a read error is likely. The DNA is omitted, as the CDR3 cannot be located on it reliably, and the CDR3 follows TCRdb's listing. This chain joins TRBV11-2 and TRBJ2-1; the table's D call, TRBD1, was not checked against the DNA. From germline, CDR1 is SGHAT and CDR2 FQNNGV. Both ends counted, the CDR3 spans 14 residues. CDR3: CASSPRVPDRGLLI.

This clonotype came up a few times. The CDR3 region has the DNA TGCAGTGCTAGATCGACAGGGGGCTGGGAGACCCAGTACTTC. It translates to CSARSTGGWETQYF. V is TRBV20-1 and J is TRBJ2-5; 10 nucleotides match TRBD1. Germline-derived CDR1 and CDR2 are DFQATT and SNEGSKA (reference sequence). The V segment lost 2 bases and the J segment 5 bases; nucleotides outside the gene matches: 5. The CDR3 has 14 residues.

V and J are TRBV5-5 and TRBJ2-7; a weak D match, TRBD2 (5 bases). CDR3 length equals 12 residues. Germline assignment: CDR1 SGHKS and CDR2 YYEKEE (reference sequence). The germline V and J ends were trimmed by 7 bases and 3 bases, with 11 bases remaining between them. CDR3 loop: CASAAGGYEQYV. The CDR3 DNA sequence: TGTGCCAGCGCTGCGGGCGGCTACGAGCAGTACGTC.

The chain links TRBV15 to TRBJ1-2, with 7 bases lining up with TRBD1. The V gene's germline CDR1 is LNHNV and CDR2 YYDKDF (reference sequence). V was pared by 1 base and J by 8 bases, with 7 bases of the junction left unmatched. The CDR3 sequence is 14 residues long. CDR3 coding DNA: TGTGCCACCAGCAGAGCGACAGGGTCGGGGGGCTACACCTTC. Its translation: CATSRATGSGGYTF.

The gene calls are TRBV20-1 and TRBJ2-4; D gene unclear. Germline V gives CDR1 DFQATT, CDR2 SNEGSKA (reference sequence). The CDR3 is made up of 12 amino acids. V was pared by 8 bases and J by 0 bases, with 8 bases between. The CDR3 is CSLGLAKNIQYF. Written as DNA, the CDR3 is TGCAGTCTAGGGCTAGCCAAAAACATTCAGTACTTC.

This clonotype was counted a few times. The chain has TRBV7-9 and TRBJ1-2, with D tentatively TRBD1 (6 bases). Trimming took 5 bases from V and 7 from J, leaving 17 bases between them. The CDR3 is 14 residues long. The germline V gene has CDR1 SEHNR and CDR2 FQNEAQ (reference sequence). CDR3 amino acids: CASSKSRGEGGYTF. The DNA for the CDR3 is TGTGCCAGCAGCAAATCGAGGGGGGAGGGTGGCTACACCTTC.

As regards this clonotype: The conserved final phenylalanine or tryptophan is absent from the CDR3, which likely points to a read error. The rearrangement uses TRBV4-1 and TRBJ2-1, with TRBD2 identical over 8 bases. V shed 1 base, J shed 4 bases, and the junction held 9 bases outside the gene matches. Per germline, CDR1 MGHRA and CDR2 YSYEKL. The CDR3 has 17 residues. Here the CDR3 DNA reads TGCGCCAGCAGCCAAGGAAGGCCTAGCGGGTCGTACAATGAGCAGTTCTTA. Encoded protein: CASSQGRPSGSYNEQFL.

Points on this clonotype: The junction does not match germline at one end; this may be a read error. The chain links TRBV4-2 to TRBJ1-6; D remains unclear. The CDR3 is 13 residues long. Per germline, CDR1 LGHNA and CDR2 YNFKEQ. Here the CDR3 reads CASSQASGLVVGF. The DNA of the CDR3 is TGTGCCAGCAGCCAAGCATCGGGCCTCGTCGTCGGATTT.

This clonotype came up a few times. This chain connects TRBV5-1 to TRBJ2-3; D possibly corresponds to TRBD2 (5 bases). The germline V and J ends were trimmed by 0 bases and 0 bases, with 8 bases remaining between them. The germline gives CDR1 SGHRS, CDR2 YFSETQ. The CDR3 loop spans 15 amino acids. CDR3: CASSLARTSTDTQYF. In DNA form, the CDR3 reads TGCGCCAGCAGCTTGGCCCGGACTAGCACAGATACGCAGTATTTT.

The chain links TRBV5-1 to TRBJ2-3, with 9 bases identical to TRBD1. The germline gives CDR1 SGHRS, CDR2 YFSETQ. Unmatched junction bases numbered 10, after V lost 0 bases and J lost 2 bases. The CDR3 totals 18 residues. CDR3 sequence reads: CASSLGDSGTGYTDTQYF. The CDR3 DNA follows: TGCGCCAGCAGCTTGGGGGACTCCGGGACAGGGTACACAGATACGCAGTATTTT.

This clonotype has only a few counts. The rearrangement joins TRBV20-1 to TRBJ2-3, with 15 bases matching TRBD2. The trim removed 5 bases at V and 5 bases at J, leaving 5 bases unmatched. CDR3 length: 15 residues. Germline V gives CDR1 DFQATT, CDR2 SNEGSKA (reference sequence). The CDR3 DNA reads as TGCAGTGCTCCAGGACTAGCGGGGGGGAAAGATACGCAGTATTTT. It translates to CSAPGLAGGKDTQYF.